This T cell receptor (beta chain) originates from a study of blood T cell repertoires in COVID-19. Study-level background: Acute-phase and convalescent COVID-19 samples originated in the United States, Italy and Spain.

Germline CDR1 reads MNHEY; CDR2 reads SMNVEV (reference sequence). The CDR3 sequence is 15 residues long. Trimming removed 6 bases at V and 0 bases at J, with 14 bases between. In the original processing: Amplification of reference gene primers was used by the study to estimate nucleated cell counts. Produced via immunoSEQ multiplex PCR; TCRdb's table is partial and in-frame only. For V, J and clone size, that table is used; D and trimming come from the DNA. The sample includes some 300,000 clones, roughly 90% seen only once; the top ten take roughly 10%. The sequence came from a woman younger than 45 who had recovered from COVID-19. Source material: PBMCs or T cells enriched from blood (not recorded which). The chain combines TRBV27 with TRBJ1-1; possibly TRBD1 for D (5 bases). The CDR3 spells CASRSPRQLNTEAFF. The DNA for the CDR3 is TGTGCCAGCAGATCCCCTCGACAGCTGAACACTGAAGCTTTCTTT.